Presented here are 5 T cell receptor beta chains from one specimen sequenced in a study of cytomegalovirus exposure and HLA in healthy donors. The PCR had 60 Vbeta and 13 Jbeta primers. Assay: immunoSEQ multiplex PCR; the TCRdb copy retains only in-frame clones and omits some. The sample yields some 110,000 clones, roughly 85% seen once. Sequencing was done on a sample of PBMCs. Every receptor here comes from a man aged 25 to 45 in good health and CMV-seropositive.

The chain employs TRBV14 and TRBJ2-7; D gene ambiguous. V lost 3 bases to trimming and J lost 3 bases, with 3 bases between them. Germline CDR1 and CDR2: SGHDN and FVKESK. The CDR3 is 11 amino acids. Written as DNA, the CDR3 is TGTGCCAGCAGCCACAACTACGAGCAGTACGTC. It specifies CASSHNYEQYV.

The V gene is TRBV6-6, the J gene TRBJ2-7; 12 nucleotides align to TRBD2. The CDR3 has 15 residues. With 5 bases clipped from V and 2 bases from J, the junction kept 4 bases outside the gene matches. Germline assignment: CDR1 MNHNY and CDR2 SVGAGI (reference sequence). CDR3 in amino acids: CASSPLAGGPYEQYF. As DNA, the CDR3 is TGTGCCAGCAGTCCACTAGCGGGGGGTCCCTACGAGCAGTACTTC.

This clone has only one observation. The chain recombines TRBV2 with TRBJ1-2; the D is unclear. This CDR3 is 11 amino acids long. V lost 4 bases to trimming and J lost 6 bases, with 6 bases between them. CDR1 SNHLY and CDR2 FYNNEI come from the germline V gene. As DNA, the CDR3 is TGTGCCAGCAGTGCCCGGGATGGCTACACCTTC. Protein product: CASSARDGYTF.

The chain uses TRBV7-7 and TRBJ2-5; 11 bases match TRBD1. V gave up 5 bases and J gave up 4 bases; unmatched junction bases: 3. This CDR3 comprises 14 residues. The germline V gene encodes CDR1 SSHAT and CDR2 FNYEAQ (reference sequence). Here the CDR3 DNA reads TGTGCCAGCAGCGACGGGACAGGGGGAGAGACCCAGTACTTC. Protein sequence: CASSDGTGGETQYF. Variable domain in full (rest from reference TRBV7-7 and TRBJ2-5): GAGVSQSPRYKVTKRGQDVTLRCDPISSHATLYWYQQALGQGPEFLTYFNYEAQPDKSGLPSDRFSAERPEGSISTLTIQRTEQRDSAMYRCASSDGTGGETQYFGPGTRLLVL.

The chain uses TRBV7-9 and TRBJ1-1; 7 bases line up with TRBD1. The CDR3 is made up of 14 amino acids. The germline V gene encodes CDR1 SEHNR and CDR2 FQNEAQ (reference sequence). The ends lost 7 bases at V and 5 bases at J; junction bases unmatched: 10. CDR3 amino acids: CASTQGRGDTEAFF. Here the CDR3 DNA reads TGTGCCAGCACTCAAGGCAGGGGGGATACTGAAGCTTTCTTT.